These 8 T cell receptor beta chains came from one sample sequenced in a study of shared clonotypes between healthy human individuals. Positive CCR7 selection of CD45RO-negative cells yielded the naive CD8 cells, and terminally differentiated effector memory CD45RA+ cells were excluded. Sequenced by immunoSEQ multiplex PCR; TCRdb stores in-frame clones only, minus some. In the table there are 750,000 to 1,000,000 clones, 80% to 95% of which are singletons. Sample: naive CD8+ T cells sorted from blood. The receptors originated from a young man in good health.

The rearrangement joins TRBV2 to TRBJ2-7, with TRBD2 matching over 10 bases. Germline loops: CDR1 SNHLY, CDR2 FYNNEI. V shed 1 base, J shed 4 bases, and the junction held 4 bases outside the gene matches. The CDR3 has 15 amino acids. The DNA of the CDR3 is TGTGCCAGCAGTGAAGGAGCGGGAGGGCCATACGAGCAGTACTTC. The encoded protein is CASSEGAGGPYEQYF.

The chain employs TRBV10-2 and TRBJ1-1; 8 positions match TRBD1. Trimming removed 4 bases from V and 6 bases from J; junction bases left unmatched: 7. Germline V gives CDR1 WSHSY, CDR2 SAAADI. The CDR3 spans 14 residues. The CDR3 DNA follows: TGCGCCAGCAGTGGCGACAGGGGATCTCCTGAAGCTTTCTTT. The encoded protein is CASSGDRGSPEAFF.

The CDR3 reads CASSLDATTFYNEQFF. The CDR3 DNA is TGTGCCAGCAGCTTAGATGCTACAACCTTCTACAATGAGCAGTTCTTC. The chain uses TRBV7-2 and TRBJ2-1; D is ambiguous. The CDR3 runs 16 residues. From germline, CDR1 is SGHTA and CDR2 FQGNSA. V was trimmed by 1 base and J by 3 bases, leaving 13 bases between them.

The chain recombines TRBV6-5 with TRBJ2-5, with unresolved D. This CDR3 comprises 13 residues. The V end lost 0 bases, the J end lost 4 bases, and 6 bases lay between the germline ends. CDR1 is MNHEY and CDR2 is SVGAGI in the germline V gene. The CDR3 region is CASSYSFRETQYF. The CDR3 DNA reads as TGTGCCAGCAGTTACTCGTTTCGAGAGACCCAGTACTTC.

The chain joins TRBV5-1 to TRBJ1-1; the match to TRBD1 covers 7 bases. V shed 0 bases, J shed 3 bases, and the junction held 2 bases outside the gene matches. The CDR3 runs to 14 residues. The V gene's germline CDR1 is SGHRS and CDR2 YFSETQ. The CDR3 DNA sequence: TGCGCCAGCAGCTTGGACCAGGGGGACACTGAAGCTTTCTTT. Residues: CASSLDQGDTEAFF.

In nucleotides, the CDR3 is TGCAGCGTTGGTCCCGGGGACCTTGGCACTGAAGCTTTCTTT. Its translation is CSVGPGDLGTEAFF. The chain employs TRBV29-1 and TRBJ1-1; D is perhaps TRBD1 (5 bases). Germline CDR1 SQVTM, CDR2 ANQGSEA. This CDR3 spans 14 amino acids. V was cut by 4 bases and J by 4 bases, with 16 bases left in between. Drawing the rest from reference TRBV29-1 and TRBJ1-1, the complete variable domain is SAVISQKPSRDICQRGTSLTIQCQVDSQVTMMFWYRQQPGQSLTLIATANQGSEATYESGFVIDKFPISRPNLTFSTLTVSNMSPEDSSIYLCSVGPGDLGTEAFFGQGTRLTVV.

The rearrangement links TRBV4-3 to TRBJ2-3; D is perhaps TRBD1 (6 bases). The V and J ends lost 0 bases and 1 base respectively, with 17 bases between them. The germline gives CDR1 LGHNA, CDR2 YSLEER. This CDR3 is built from 18 residues. In nucleotides, the CDR3 is TGCGCCAGCAGCCAAGATAGAGTTGGGGGCTGGGGCACAGATACGCAGTATTTT. This sequence encodes CASSQDRVGGWGTDTQYF.

The V gene is TRBV15, the J gene TRBJ2-1, with D unclear. This CDR3 is 13 amino acids long. V was clipped by 8 bases and J by 8 bases, with 16 bases between them. Per germline, CDR1 LNHNV and CDR2 YYDKDF (reference sequence). CDR3 bases: TGTGCCACCGGCCCAGGCAGGTGGGATGAGCAGTTCTTC. Its translation: CATGPGRWDEQFF.